The rows below give T cell receptor beta chains drawn from one sample of a study of CD8 T cells in ankylosing spondylitis. TCRdb itself ran the 5' RACE reads through MiXCR, one entry per CDR3 protein. The profile shows roughly 250,000 distinct CDR3 sequences, roughly 8.6% of them singletons. Sequenced material: blood, either unsorted or a sorted T cell fraction (not recorded which). The receptors were gathered from a male donor with ankylosing spondylitis or in good health (not recorded which). CDR3s include the opening cysteine and the closing phenylalanine or tryptophan. The D gene is left open where the match is weak. Clone sizes are given selectively: once, few, many, or a class where the clone is expanded.

clone size	CDR3 length	V gene	D gene	J gene	CDR3 protein	CDR3 DNA
NA	13	TRBV30	NA	TRBJ2-7	CAWTQGNSYEQYF	TGTGCCTGGACCCAGGGAAACTCCTACGAGCAGTACTTC
NA	13	TRBV20-1	NA	TRBJ2-1	CSARGQGYNEQFF	TGCAGTGCTAGGGGGCAGGGCTACAATGAGCAGTTCTTC
many	13	TRBV12-3/TRBV12-4	NA	TRBJ1-4	CASTSTTNEKLFF	TGTGCCAGCACCAGCACAACTAATGAAAAACTGTTTTTT
many	12	TRBV12-3/TRBV12-4	NA	TRBJ1-1	CASSPGATEAFF	TGTGCCAGCAGTCCCGGGGCAACTGAAGCTTTCTTT
NA	16	TRBV6-1	NA	TRBJ2-6	CASSPTGGAGANVLTF	TGTGCCAGCAGTCCTACAGGGGGGGCTGGGGCCAACGTCCTGACTTTC
many	17	TRBV4-2	TRBD2	TRBJ2-1	CASSQKEWGGRDNEQFF	TGTGCCAGCAGCCAAAAAGAGTGGGGGGGGAGGGACAATGAGCAGTTCTTC
many	14	TRBV27	TRBD1	TRBJ2-1	CASRPGTGAYEQFF	TGTGCCAGCAGACCTGGGACAGGGGCCTATGAGCAGTTCTTC
NA	13	TRBV19	NA	TRBJ1-5	CASSGVGNQPQHF	TGTGCCAGTAGCGGGGTTGGCAATCAGCCCCAGCATTTT
many	13	TRBV27	NA	TRBJ2-7	CASSRTPANEQYF	TGTGCCAGCAGCCGTACGCCGGCCAACGAGCAGTACTTC
NA	14	TRBV20-1	NA	TRBJ2-3	CSARGSGDADTQYF	TGCAGTGCTAGAGGTTCGGGGGACGCAGATACGCAGTATTTT
many	15	TRBV3-1	TRBD1	TRBJ1-2	CASSQGDRGPYGYTF	TGTGCCAGCAGCCAAGGCGACAGGGGCCCCTATGGCTACACCTTC
many	13	TRBV7-9	NA	TRBJ2-1	CASSPPLLNEQFF	TGTGCCAGCAGCCCTCCACTCCTAAATGAGCAGTTCTTC
many	13	TRBV27	TRBD1	TRBJ2-5	CASSRTGGETQYF	TGTGCCAGCAGTCGGACAGGCGGAGAGACCCAGTACTTC
many	14	TRBV7-6	NA	TRBJ2-3	CASSPGVSTDTQYF	TGTGCCAGCAGCCCCGGGGTTAGCACAGATACGCAGTATTTT
many	15	TRBV5-1	TRBD1	TRBJ1-2	CASSEQTGGRNGYTF	TGCGCCAGCAGCGAACAGACAGGGGGCAGGAATGGCTACACCTTC
many	13	TRBV10-3	NA	TRBJ2-3	CAIAVSSTDTQYF	TGTGCCATCGCCGTCTCTTCCACAGATACGCAGTATTTT
many	17	TRBV9	TRBD1	TRBJ1-1	CASSPTGQVTANTEAFF	TGTGCCAGCAGTCCCACGGGACAGGTGACAGCCAACACTGAAGCTTTCTTT
many	15	TRBV7-8	NA	TRBJ2-1	CASTPNPSSYNEQFF	TGTGCCAGCACCCCCAATCCTAGCTCCTACAATGAGCAGTTCTTC
few	13	TRBV15	NA	TRBJ2-6	CATTLPGANVLTF	TGTGCCACCACGCTTCCTGGGGCCAACGTCCTGACTTTC
NA	14	TRBV18	NA	TRBJ2-6	CASSLSRGANVLTF	TGTGCCAGCTCACTCAGCCGGGGGGCCAACGTCCTGACTTTC
many	11	TRBV30	NA	TRBJ1-1	CAWRGGQGAFF	TGTGCCTGGAGGGGGGGCCAGGGAGCTTTCTTT
many	14	TRBV19	NA	TRBJ1-3	CASSPGASGNTIYF	TGTGCCAGTAGTCCAGGGGCCTCTGGAAACACCATATATTTT
many	13	TRBV12-3/TRBV12-4	TRBD1	TRBJ1-2	CASSATGGNGYTF	TGTGCCAGCAGCGCGACAGGGGGCAATGGCTACACCTTC
NA	13	TRBV19	NA	TRBJ2-7	CASSIALTYEQYF	TGTGCCAGTAGTATTGCACTGACCTACGAGCAGTACTTC
many	14	TRBV27	NA	TRBJ1-2	CASSSLGTNYGYTF	TGTGCCAGCAGTTCACTGGGGACTAACTATGGCTACACCTTC
many	15	TRBV12-3/TRBV12-4	TRBD2	TRBJ2-2	CASSRSGGPSRELFF	TGTGCCAGCAGTCGTTCGGGGGGGCCTAGCCGGGAGCTGTTTTTT
many	13	TRBV11-2	NA	TRBJ1-2	CASSLSDNYGYTF	TGTGCCAGCAGCTTGTCAGATAACTATGGCTACACCTTC
NA	13	TRBV20-1	NA	TRBJ2-1	CSAHPGSGDEQFF	TGCAGTGCTCATCCCGGGAGTGGAGATGAGCAGTTCTTC
many	15	TRBV28	TRBD2	TRBJ2-1	CASSNVAGSYNEQFF	TGTGCCAGCAGTAATGTAGCGGGATCCTACAATGAGCAGTTCTTC
many	16	TRBV2	NA	TRBJ2-1	CASSEESSYFYNEQFF	TGTGCCAGCAGTGAAGAGTCTAGCTACTTCTATAATGAGCAGTTCTTC
many	14	TRBV24-1	NA	TRBJ2-2	CATRTGGHTGELFF	TGTGCCACCAGGACGGGCGGGCACACCGGGGAGCTGTTTTTT
NA	15	TRBV20-1	NA	TRBJ2-5	CSARDRLAPSETQYF	TGCAGTGCTAGAGATCGACTGGCCCCAAGTGAGACCCAGTACTTC
many	15	TRBV7-2	TRBD2	TRBJ2-7	CASSPTPGLGYEQYF	TGTGCCAGCAGCCCTACTCCGGGACTAGGTTACGAGCAGTACTTC
many	12	TRBV6-5	NA	TRBJ1-1	CASMTSNTEAFF	TGTGCCAGCATGACGTCTAACACTGAAGCTTTCTTT
NA	16	TRBV3-1	TRBD2	TRBJ2-5	CASSPPISGNGETQYF	TGTGCCAGCAGCCCCCCGATTAGCGGGAACGGAGAGACCCAGTACTTC
many	15	TRBV4-3	TRBD1	TRBJ2-3	CASSQGQGGPDTQYF	TGCGCCAGCAGCCAGGGACAGGGTGGGCCAGATACGCAGTATTTT
NA	13	TRBV2	NA	TRBJ2-7	CASSERTYYEQYF	TGTGCCAGCAGTGAAAGGACTTACTACGAGCAGTACTTC
many	15	TRBV5-1	TRBD1	TRBJ2-5	CASSLSTGDRETQYF	TGCGCCAGCAGCTTGTCGACAGGGGATCGCGAGACCCAGTACTTC
many	15	TRBV2	TRBD1	TRBJ2-1	CASSEDRGQHNEQFF	TGTGCCAGCAGCGAAGATCGGGGACAGCACAATGAGCAGTTCTTC
many	17	TRBV15	NA	TRBJ2-4	CATSLSRGREAKNIQYF	TGTGCCACCAGCTTATCCAGGGGGAGGGAGGCCAAAAACATTCAGTACTTC
many	14	TRBV12-3/TRBV12-4	NA	TRBJ1-5	CASSFAGSNQPQHF	TGTGCCAGCAGTTTCGCGGGGAGCAATCAGCCCCAGCATTTT
few	13	TRBV12-3/TRBV12-4	TRBD1	TRBJ1-5	CASRDRAVQPQHF	TGTGCCAGCAGGGACAGGGCGGTTCAGCCCCAGCATTTT
many	14	TRBV12-3/TRBV12-4	NA	TRBJ1-1	CASSLAPGTTEAFF	TGTGCCAGCAGTTTAGCGCCGGGTACCACTGAAGCTTTCTTT
many	14	TRBV7-2	NA	TRBJ1-2	CASSYARGDYGYTF	TGTGCCAGCAGCTATGCGAGGGGGGACTATGGCTACACCTTC
few	16	TRBV12-3/TRBV12-4	TRBD2	TRBJ2-5	CASSFKGWAGEKTQYF	TGTGCCAGCAGTTTTAAAGGCTGGGCGGGGGAAAAGACCCAGTACTTC
many	15	TRBV19	TRBD1	TRBJ2-2	CASSAGQGTIGELFF	TGTGCCAGTAGTGCGGGACAGGGAACGATCGGGGAGCTGTTTTTT
many	16	TRBV6-8	NA	TRBJ2-6	CASSYPVTSGANVLTF	TGTGCCAGCAGTTACCCAGTCACCTCTGGGGCCAACGTCCTGACTTTC
many	14	TRBV7-8	NA	TRBJ2-3	CASSLGRGTDTQYF	TGTGCCAGCAGCTTGGGACGGGGCACAGATACGCAGTATTTT
NA	14	TRBV7-2	NA	TRBJ2-5	CASSLEWGRETQYF	TGTGCCAGCAGCTTAGAGTGGGGGCGGGAGACCCAGTACTTC
many	17	TRBV20-1	TRBD1	TRBJ2-1	CSARDHRGRGTYNEQFF	TGCAGTGCTAGAGATCACAGGGGGCGCGGAACCTACAATGAGCAGTTCTTC
few	15	TRBV5-1	NA	TRBJ2-5	CASSALGPPQETQYF	TGCGCCAGCAGCGCCTTAGGGCCACCCCAAGAGACCCAGTACTTC
many	16	TRBV11-2	NA	TRBJ1-1	CASSSAFQGRNTEAFF	TGTGCCAGCAGCTCCGCCTTCCAGGGTAGGAACACTGAAGCTTTCTTT
few	13	TRBV18	NA	TRBJ1-1	CASQRGVNTEAFF	TGTGCCAGCCAAAGGGGGGTGAACACTGAAGCTTTCTTT